This T cell receptor (beta chain) was recovered during a study of CD8+ T cells in alopecia areata. From germline, CDR1 is SGHVS and CDR2 FQNEAQ. The length of the CDR3 is 15 residues. Trimming removed 3 bases from V and 0 bases from J, with 11 bases in between. Separation by sorting yielded CD4+ and CD8+ T cells from PBMCs. Reverse transcribed after extraction, RNA yielded cDNA as the sequencing template. Sequencing was performed with immunoSEQ multiplex PCR; in TCRdb, only in-frame clones are kept and a portion is missing. The sample includes roughly 150,000 clones, 45% to 60% of them seen just once. On this clone: Its target is unknown.

Study outcomes and limitations: In patients, TCRs were shared less clearly than in mice, and HLA may possibly be involved. An increase in clonality over normal scalp was evident in lesional scalp, especially alopecia totalis/universalis.

The TCR originated in a human donor in good health. Input material: CD4+ T cells sorted from blood. The V and J genes are TRBV7-8 and TRBJ1-1; D remains unclear. The CDR3 nucleotides read TGTGCCAGCAGCTTCAGCGTTGACATGAACACTGAAGCTTTCTTT. It encodes CASSFSVDMNTEAFF.